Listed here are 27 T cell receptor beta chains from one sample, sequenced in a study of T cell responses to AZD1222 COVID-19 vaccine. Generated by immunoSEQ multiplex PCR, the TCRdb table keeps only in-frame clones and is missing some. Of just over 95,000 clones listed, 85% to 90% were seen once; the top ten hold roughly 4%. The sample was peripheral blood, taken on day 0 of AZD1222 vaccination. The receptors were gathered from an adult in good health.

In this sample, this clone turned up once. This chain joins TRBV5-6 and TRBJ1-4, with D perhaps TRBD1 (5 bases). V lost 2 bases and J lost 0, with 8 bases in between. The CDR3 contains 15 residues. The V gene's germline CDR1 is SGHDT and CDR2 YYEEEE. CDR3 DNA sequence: TGTGCCAGCAGCTTCACGGGGGCAACTAATGAAAAACTGTTTTTT. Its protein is CASSFTGATNEKLFF.

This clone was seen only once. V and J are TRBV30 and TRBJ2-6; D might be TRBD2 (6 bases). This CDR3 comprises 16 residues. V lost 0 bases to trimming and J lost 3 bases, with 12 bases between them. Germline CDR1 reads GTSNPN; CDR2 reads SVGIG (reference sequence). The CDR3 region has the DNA TGTGCCTGGAGTGTATCCGGGAGCGGTGGGGCCAACGTCCTGACTTTC. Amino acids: CAWSVSGSGGANVLTF.

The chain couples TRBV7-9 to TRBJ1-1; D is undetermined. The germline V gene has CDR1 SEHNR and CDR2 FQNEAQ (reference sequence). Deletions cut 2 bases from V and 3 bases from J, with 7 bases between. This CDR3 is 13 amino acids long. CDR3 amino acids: CASSLLGYTEAFF. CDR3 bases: TGTGCCAGCAGCTTACTGGGCTACACTGAAGCTTTCTTT.

CDR3 coding DNA: TGCGCCAGCAGCTTGGAATCGGTCAACTATGGCTACACCTTC. Protein product: CASSLESVNYGYTF. V is TRBV5-1 and J is TRBJ1-2, with D hard to call. V was clipped by 0 bases and J by 2 bases, with 8 bases between them. The CDR3 consists of 14 residues. Germline V CDR1 and CDR2: SGHRS, YFSETQ.

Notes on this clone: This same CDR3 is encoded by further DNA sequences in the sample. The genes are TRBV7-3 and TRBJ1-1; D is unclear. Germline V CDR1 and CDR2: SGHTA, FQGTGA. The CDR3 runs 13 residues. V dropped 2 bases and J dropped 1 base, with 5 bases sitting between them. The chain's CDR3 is CASSLEGNTEAFF. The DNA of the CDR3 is TGTGCCAGCAGCTTAGAAGGGAACACTGAAGCTTTCTTT.

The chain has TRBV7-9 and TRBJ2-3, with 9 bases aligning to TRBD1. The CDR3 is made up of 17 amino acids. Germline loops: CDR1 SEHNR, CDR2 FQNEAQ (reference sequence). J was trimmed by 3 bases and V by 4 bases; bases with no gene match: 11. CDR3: CASSSNKRDRVTDTQYF. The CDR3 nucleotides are TGTGCCAGCAGCTCGAACAAGCGGGACAGGGTAACAGATACGCAGTATTTT.

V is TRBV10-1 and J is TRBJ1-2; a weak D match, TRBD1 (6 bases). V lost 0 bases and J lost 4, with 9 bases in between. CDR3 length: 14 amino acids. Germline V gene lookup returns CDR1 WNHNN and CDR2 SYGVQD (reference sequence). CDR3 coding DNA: TGCGCCAGCAGTGAGTCTCCGGGGGCCTATGGCTACACCTTC. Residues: CASSESPGAYGYTF.

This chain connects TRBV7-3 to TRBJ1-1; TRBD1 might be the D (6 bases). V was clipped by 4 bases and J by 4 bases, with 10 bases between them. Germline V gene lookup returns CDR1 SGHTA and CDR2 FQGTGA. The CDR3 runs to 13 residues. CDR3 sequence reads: CASSSKGGTEAFF. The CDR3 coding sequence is TGTGCCAGCAGCTCCAAGGGGGGCACTGAAGCTTTCTTT.

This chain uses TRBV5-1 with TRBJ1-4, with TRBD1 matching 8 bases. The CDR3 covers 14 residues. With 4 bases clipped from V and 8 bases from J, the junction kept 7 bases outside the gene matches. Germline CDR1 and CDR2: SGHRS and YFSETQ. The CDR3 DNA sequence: TGCGCCAGCAGCGTTCAGGGGGCAGGGGAAAAACTGTTTTTT. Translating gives CASSVQGAGEKLFF.

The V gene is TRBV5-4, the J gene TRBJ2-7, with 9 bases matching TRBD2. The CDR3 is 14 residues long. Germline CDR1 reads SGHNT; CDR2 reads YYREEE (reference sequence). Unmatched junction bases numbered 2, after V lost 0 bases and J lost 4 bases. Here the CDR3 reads CASSLERGVYEQYF. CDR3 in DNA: TGTGCCAGCAGCTTGGAGCGGGGGGTATACGAGCAGTACTTC.

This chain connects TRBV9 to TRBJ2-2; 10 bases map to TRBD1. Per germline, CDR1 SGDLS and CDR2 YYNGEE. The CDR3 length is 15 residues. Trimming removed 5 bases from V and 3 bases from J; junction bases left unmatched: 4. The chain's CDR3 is CASRRTGGHTGELFF. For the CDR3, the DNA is TGTGCCAGCAGGCGGACAGGGGGGCACACCGGGGAGCTGTTTTTT.

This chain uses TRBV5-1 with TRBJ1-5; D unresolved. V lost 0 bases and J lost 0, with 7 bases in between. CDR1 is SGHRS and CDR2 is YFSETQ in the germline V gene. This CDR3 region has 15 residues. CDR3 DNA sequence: TGCGCCAGCAGCTTGGATAGTCATAGCAATCAGCCCCAGCATTTT. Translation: CASSLDSHSNQPQHF.

The CDR3 sequence: CAWSSQGRHEKLFF. In DNA form, the CDR3 reads TGTGCCTGGAGTTCACAGGGTAGACATGAAAAACTGTTTTTT. The gene calls are TRBV30 and TRBJ1-4; D might be TRBD1 (6 bases). CDR3 size: 14 residues. Per germline, CDR1 GTSNPN and CDR2 SVGIG (reference sequence). Trimming removed 2 bases from V and 6 bases from J, with 13 bases in between.

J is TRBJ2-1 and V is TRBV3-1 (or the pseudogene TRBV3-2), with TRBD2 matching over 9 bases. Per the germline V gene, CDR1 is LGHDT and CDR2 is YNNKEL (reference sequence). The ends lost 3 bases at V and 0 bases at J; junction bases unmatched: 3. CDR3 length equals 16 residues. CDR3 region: CASSHPSGVSYNEQFF. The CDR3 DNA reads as TGTGCCAGCAGCCACCCTAGCGGGGTCTCCTACAATGAGCAGTTCTTC.

The CDR3, as DNA: TGTGCCACCAGCAGAGAATGGGGGCTAGCGGAAGAGACCCAGTACTTC. Translation gives CATSREWGLAEETQYF. The chain combines TRBV15 with TRBJ2-5; possibly TRBD2 for D (7 bases). This CDR3 spans 16 amino acids. Looked up from germline, CDR1 is LNHNV and CDR2 is YYDKDF (reference sequence). Trimming removed 0 bases at V and 3 bases at J, with 14 bases between.

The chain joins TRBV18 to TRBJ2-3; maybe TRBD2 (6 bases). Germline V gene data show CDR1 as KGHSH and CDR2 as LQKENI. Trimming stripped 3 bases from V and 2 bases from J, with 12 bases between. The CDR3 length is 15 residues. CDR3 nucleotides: TGTGCCAGCTCACCTATGGGGGGAGCCACAGATACGCAGTATTTT. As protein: CASSPMGGATDTQYF.

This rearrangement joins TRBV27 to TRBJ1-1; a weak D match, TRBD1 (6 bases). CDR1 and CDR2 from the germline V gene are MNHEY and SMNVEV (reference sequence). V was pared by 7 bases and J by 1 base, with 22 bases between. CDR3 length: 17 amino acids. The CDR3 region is CASKTLDRGAKNTEAFF. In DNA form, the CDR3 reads TGTGCCAGCAAAACACTCGACCGGGGGGCTAAGAACACTGAAGCTTTCTTT.

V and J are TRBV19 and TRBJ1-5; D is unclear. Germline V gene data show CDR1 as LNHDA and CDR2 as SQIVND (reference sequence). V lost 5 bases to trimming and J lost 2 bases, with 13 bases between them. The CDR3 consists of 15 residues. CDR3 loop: CASSPSGGRNQPQHF. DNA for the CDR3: TGTGCCAGTAGTCCATCAGGAGGTCGCAATCAGCCCCAGCATTTT.

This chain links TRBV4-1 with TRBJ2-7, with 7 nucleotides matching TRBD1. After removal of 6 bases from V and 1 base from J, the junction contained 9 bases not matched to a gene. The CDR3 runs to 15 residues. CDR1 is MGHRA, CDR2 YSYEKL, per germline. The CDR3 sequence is CASSLKGAESYEQYF. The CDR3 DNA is TGCGCCAGCAGTCTAAAGGGGGCAGAATCCTACGAGCAGTACTTC.

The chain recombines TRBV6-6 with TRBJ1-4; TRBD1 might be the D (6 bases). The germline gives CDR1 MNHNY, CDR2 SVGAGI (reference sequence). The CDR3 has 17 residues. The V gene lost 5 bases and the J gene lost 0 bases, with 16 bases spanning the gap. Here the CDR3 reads CASSLKRTEATNEKLFF. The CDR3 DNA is TGTGCCAGCAGTCTTAAAAGGACAGAAGCAACTAATGAAAAACTGTTTTTT.

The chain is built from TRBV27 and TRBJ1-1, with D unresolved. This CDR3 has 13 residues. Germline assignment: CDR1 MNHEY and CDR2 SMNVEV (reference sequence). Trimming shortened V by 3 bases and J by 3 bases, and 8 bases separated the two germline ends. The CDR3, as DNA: TGTGCCAGCAGTTTTGACTTGGACACTGAAGCTTTCTTT. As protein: CASSFDLDTEAFF.

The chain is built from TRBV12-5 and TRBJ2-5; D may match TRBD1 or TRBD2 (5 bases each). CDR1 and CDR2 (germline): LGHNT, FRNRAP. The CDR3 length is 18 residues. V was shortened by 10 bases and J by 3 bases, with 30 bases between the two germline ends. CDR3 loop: CAIPEGWFISRIKETQYF. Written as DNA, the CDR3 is TGTGCTATCCCAGAGGGGTGGTTTATCTCTAGGATTAAAGAGACCCAGTACTTC.

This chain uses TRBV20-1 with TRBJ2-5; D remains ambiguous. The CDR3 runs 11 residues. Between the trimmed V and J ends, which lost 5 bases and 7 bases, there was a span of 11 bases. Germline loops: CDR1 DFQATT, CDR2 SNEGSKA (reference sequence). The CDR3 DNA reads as TGCAGTGCTTTCCAGACTGGGACCCAGTACTTC. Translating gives CSAFQTGTQYF.

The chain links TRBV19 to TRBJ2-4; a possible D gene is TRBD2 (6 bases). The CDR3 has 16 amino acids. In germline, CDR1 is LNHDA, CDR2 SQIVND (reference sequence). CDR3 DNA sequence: TGTGCTACCGATGGGGGGAGAAAACTAGCCAAAAACATTCAGTACTTC. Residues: CATDGGRKLAKNIQYF.

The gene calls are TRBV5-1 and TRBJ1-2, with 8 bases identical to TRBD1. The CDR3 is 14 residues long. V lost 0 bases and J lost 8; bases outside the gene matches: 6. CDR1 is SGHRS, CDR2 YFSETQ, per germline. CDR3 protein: CASSLVGTGNGYTF. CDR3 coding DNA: TGCGCCAGCAGCTTGGTGGGGACAGGAAACGGCTACACCTTC. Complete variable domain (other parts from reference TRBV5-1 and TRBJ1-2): KAGVTQTPRYLIKTRGQQVTLSCSPISGHRSVSWYQQTPGQGLQFLFEYFSETQRNKGNFPGRFSGRQFSNSRSEMNVSTLELGDSALYLCASSLVGTGNGYTFGSGTRLTVV.

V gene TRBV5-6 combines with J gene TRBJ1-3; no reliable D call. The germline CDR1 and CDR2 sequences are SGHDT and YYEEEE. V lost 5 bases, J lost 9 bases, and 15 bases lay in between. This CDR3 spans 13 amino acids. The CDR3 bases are TGTGCCAGCAGTTCACAACCACGTAGCACCATATATTTT. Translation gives CASSSQPRSTIYF.

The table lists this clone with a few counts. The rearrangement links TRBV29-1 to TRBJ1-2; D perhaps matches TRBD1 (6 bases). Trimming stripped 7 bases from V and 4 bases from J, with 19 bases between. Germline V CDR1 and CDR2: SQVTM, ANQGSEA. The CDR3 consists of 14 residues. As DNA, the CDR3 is TGCAGCGCCGACGGCAGGGGACCTATCTATGGCTACACCTTC. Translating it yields CSADGRGPIYGYTF.